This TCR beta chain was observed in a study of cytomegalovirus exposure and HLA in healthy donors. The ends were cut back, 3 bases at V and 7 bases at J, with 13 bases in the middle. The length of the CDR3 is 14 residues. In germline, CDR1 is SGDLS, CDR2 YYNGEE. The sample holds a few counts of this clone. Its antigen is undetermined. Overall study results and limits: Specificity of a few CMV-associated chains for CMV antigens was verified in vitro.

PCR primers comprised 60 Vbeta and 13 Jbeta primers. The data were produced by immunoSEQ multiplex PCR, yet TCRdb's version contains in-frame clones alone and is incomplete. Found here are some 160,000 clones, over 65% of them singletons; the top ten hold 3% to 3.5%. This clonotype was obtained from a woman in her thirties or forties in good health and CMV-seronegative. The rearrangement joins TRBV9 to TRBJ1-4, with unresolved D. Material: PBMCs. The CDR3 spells CASSDGISGEKLFF. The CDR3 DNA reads TGTGCCAGCAGCGATGGCATAAGTGGTGAAAAACTGTTTTTT.